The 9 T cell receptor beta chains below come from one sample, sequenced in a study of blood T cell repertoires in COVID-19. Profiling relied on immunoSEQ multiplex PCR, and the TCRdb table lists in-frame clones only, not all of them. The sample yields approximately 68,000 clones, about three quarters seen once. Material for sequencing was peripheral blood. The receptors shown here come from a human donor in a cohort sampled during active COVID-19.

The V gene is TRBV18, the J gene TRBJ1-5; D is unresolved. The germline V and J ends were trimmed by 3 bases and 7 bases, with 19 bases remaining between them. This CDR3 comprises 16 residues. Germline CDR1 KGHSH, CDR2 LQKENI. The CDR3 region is CASSPLGARVGQPQHF. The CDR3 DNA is TGTGCCAGCTCACCGTTGGGAGCCCGGGTAGGCCAGCCCCAGCATTTT.

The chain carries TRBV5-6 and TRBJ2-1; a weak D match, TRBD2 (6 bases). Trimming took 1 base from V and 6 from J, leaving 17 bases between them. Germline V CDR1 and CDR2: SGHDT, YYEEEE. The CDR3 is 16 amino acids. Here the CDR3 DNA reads TGTGCCAGCAGCTTGCTTCTCGCGGGGTTTATCAATGAGCAGTTCTTC. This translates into CASSLLLAGFINEQFF.

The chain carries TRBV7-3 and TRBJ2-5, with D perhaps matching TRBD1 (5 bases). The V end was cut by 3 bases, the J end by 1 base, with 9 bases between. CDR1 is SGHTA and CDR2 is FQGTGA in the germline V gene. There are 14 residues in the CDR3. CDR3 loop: CASSFGGAQETQYF. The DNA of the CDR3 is TGTGCCAGCAGCTTCGGTGGGGCCCAAGAGACCCAGTACTTC.

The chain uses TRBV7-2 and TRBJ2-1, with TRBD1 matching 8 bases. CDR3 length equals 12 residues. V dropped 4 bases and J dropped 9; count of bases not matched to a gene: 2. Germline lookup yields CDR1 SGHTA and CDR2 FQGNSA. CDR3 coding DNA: TGTGCCAGCAGCTCGACAGGGGCTGAGCAGTTCTTC. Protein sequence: CASSSTGAEQFF.

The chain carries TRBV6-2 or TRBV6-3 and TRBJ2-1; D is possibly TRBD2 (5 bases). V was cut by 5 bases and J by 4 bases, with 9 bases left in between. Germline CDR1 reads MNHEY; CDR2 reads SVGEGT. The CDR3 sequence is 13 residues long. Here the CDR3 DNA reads TGTGCCAGCAGTGAGGGAGAATACAATGAGCAGTTCTTC. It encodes CASSEGEYNEQFF.

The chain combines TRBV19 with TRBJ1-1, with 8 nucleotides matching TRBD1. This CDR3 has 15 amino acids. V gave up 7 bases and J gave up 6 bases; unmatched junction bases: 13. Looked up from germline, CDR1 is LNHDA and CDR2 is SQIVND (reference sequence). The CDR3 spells CASIPGGGRRAEAFF. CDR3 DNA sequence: TGTGCCAGTATCCCAGGGGGCGGGAGAAGGGCTGAAGCTTTCTTT.

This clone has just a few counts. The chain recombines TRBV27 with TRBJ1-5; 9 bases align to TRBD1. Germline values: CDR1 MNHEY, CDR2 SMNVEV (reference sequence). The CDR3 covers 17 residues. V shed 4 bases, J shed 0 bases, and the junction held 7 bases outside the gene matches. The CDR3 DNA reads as TGTGCCAGCAGTTCAGGACAGGGGAGCTATAGCAATCAGCCCCAGCATTTT. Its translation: CASSSGQGSYSNQPQHF.

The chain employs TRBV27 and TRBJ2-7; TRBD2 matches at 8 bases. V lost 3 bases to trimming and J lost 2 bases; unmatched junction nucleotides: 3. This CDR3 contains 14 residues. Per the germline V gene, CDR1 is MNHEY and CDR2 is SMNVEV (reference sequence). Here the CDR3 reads CASSFGGGPYEQYF. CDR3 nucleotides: TGTGCCAGCAGTTTCGGGGGGGGTCCCTACGAGCAGTACTTC.

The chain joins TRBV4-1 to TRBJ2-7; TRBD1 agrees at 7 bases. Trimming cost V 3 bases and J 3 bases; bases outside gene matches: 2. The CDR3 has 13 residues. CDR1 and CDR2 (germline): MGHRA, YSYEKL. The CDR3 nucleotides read TGCGCCAGCAGCCAGACAGGGTACTACGAGCAGTACTTC. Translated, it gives CASSQTGYYEQYF.